A selection of T cell receptor beta chains follows, all from one sample in a study of monozygotic twins with inflammatory bowel disease. TCRdb reprocessed the 5' RACE reads and keeps a single row for each CDR3 protein, giving no DNA. This repertoire includes about 210,000 distinct CDR3 sequences. The sample was blood. Receptor source: a human donor with ulcerative colitis or Crohn's disease, or a healthy co-twin of an affected twin (not recorded which). Each CDR3 is given with its conserved first and last residue.

>TRBV5-1|TRBJ1-2
CASRFRQGRYGYTF
>TRBV9|TRBJ2-7
CASNLDSEYEQYF
>TRBV4-1|TRBJ2-5
CASSHSGPQETQYF
>TRBV11-1|TRBJ2-1
CASRSRLAGASFSSYNEQFF
>TRBV20-1|TRBJ2-1
CSATRTGGNEQFF
>TRBV27|TRBJ2-7
CASKLLDSPYEQYF
>TRBV3-1|TRBJ2-3
CASAQRGGLDTQYF
>TRBV4-1|TRBJ2-5
CASSQIVLTETQYF
>TRBV7-9|TRBJ2-4
CASSLAPRDPKNIQYF
>TRBV12-3/TRBV12-4|TRBJ2-3
CASMYRPVTSTDTQYF
>TRBV7-8|TRBJ2-5
CASSPWTGGETQYF
>TRBV2|TRBJ1-1
CASSASRQGTYTEAFF
>TRBV12-3/TRBV12-4|TRBJ2-4
CASTPIETTGIQYF
>TRBV18|TRBJ2-1
CASSPDRQHYNEQFF
>TRBV20-1|TRBJ1-3
CSARALGQGNPGNTIYF
>TRBV27|TRBJ1-2
CASSPQTANYGYTF
>TRBV19|TRBJ2-2
CASSIRDRGTGELFF
>TRBV6-5|TRBJ2-5
CASSYIPGETQYF
>TRBV3-1|TRBJ1-2
CASSPGPSGYTF
>TRBV10-3|TRBJ1-2
CAASGHRDPYGYTF
>TRBV7-9|TRBJ2-1
CASSQYSGQGWNEQFF
>TRBV7-9|TRBJ2-4
CASSHGQSAKNIQYF
>TRBV5-1|TRBJ2-1
CASSLESGGWYEQFF
>TRBV7-8|TRBJ2-7
CASSRDRPLLLNSGGPSDYEQYF
>TRBV12-3/TRBV12-4|TRBJ2-1
CASSQGTSGGRSYNEQFF
>TRBV28|TRBJ2-4
CASSPAGRVAKNIQYF
>TRBV6-6|TRBJ2-7
CASNIPGQRDEQYF
>TRBV5-1|TRBJ2-5
CASSLGLGALSRQETQYF
>TRBV29-1|TRBJ2-7
CSVGDITYEQYF
>TRBV7-9|TRBJ2-7
CASSLNLRPPYEQYF
>TRBV20-1|TRBJ1-1
CSASYMKGMNTEAFF